Below are 8 T cell receptor beta chains sequenced from a single sample in a study of blood T cell repertoires in COVID-19. Measured with immunoSEQ multiplex PCR; TCRdb has only the in-frame clones, and not every one. The sample has 200,000 to 250,000 clones, roughly 85% seen once. Sequenced sample: peripheral blood. These receptors were obtained from a man in his thirties or forties who had recovered from COVID-19.

The chain is built from TRBV29-1 and TRBJ2-1; TRBD2 aligns across 8 bases. The V and J ends lost 6 bases and 0 bases, in that order; junction bases with no gene match: 4. The CDR3 consists of 14 residues. Germline loops: CDR1 SQVTM, CDR2 ANQGSEA. The CDR3 sequence is CSVQLADSYNEQFF. Here the CDR3 DNA reads TGCAGCGTGCAACTAGCGGACTCCTACAATGAGCAGTTCTTC.

The rearrangement joins TRBV10-1 to TRBJ2-2; 8 nucleotides match TRBD1. V was clipped by 1 base and J by 5 bases; unmatched bases: 6. The CDR3 has 16 amino acids. Germline CDR1 reads WNHNN; CDR2 reads SYGVQD (reference sequence). CDR3 bases: TGCGCCAGCAGTGAGTACGGACAGGGTCGTACCGGGGAGCTGTTTTTT. This gives the protein CASSEYGQGRTGELFF.

The chain recombines TRBV7-9 with TRBJ1-2; D is possibly TRBD1 (5 bases). Per germline, CDR1 SEHNR and CDR2 FQNEAQ (reference sequence). The CDR3 covers 15 residues. V lost 1 base and J 8 bases, leaving 17 bases between the germline ends. The chain's CDR3 is CASSLDAQAGRGYTF. For the CDR3, the DNA is TGTGCCAGCAGCTTAGATGCACAGGCAGGCAGGGGCTACACCTTC.

The rearrangement uses TRBV5-1 and TRBJ1-2, with D maybe TRBD1 (5 bases). Looked up from germline, CDR1 is SGHRS and CDR2 is YFSETQ. V was shortened by 4 bases and J by 8 bases, with 15 bases between the two germline ends. This CDR3 comprises 13 residues. CDR3: CASSKGTPRGYTF. In nucleotides, the CDR3 is TGCGCCAGCAGCAAAGGGACTCCCAGAGGCTACACCTTC.

The CDR3 DNA follows: TGTGCCAGCAGCTTGGGGGGGTACCAGCCCCAGCATTTT. Translation: CASSLGGYQPQHF. V is TRBV7-8 and J is TRBJ1-5; tentative D call: TRBD1 (5 bases). The CDR3 sequence is 13 residues long. Trimming stripped 3 bases from V and 7 bases from J, with 10 bases between. From germline, CDR1 is SGHVS and CDR2 FQNEAQ.

This rearrangement joins TRBV3-1 (or the pseudogene TRBV3-2) to TRBJ1-5; D might be TRBD1 (5 bases). V was trimmed by 4 bases and J by 6 bases, leaving 19 bases between them. Germline CDR1 LGHDT, CDR2 YNNKEL (reference sequence). This CDR3 has 16 amino acids. The CDR3 spells CASSPSRVKGGQPQHF. DNA of the CDR3: TGTGCCAGCAGCCCCAGCAGGGTAAAAGGTGGTCAGCCCCAGCATTTT.

The chain carries TRBV19 and TRBJ2-1, with a weak D call TRBD2 (6 bases). The CDR3 has 18 amino acids. V lost 8 bases and J 4 bases, leaving 27 bases between the germline ends. CDR1 is LNHDA and CDR2 is SQIVND in the germline V gene (reference sequence). The CDR3 DNA follows: TGTGCCAGTGTAGGCCGGCCCCGAGGGCTAGCGCCTTACAATGAGCAGTTCTTC. Translating gives CASVGRPRGLAPYNEQFF.

The chain is built from TRBV5-6 and TRBJ1-6; perhaps TRBD1 as D (6 bases). CDR3 size: 15 residues. V was trimmed by 4 bases and J by 4 bases, leaving 12 bases between them. The germline V gene has CDR1 SGHDT and CDR2 YYEEEE. CDR3 amino acids: CASSPTGSYNSPLHF. The CDR3 DNA follows: TGTGCCAGCAGCCCGACAGGATCTTATAATTCACCCCTCCACTTT.